This T cell receptor beta chain was profiled in a study of shared clonotypes between healthy human individuals. Overall study context: Each donor contributed plates that comprised three CD4 naive, three CD4 memory, two CD8 naive and one CD8 memory.

Only in-frame clones appear in the TCRdb table, and some are missing; sequencing was by immunoSEQ multiplex PCR. This sample has approximately 720,000 clones, with 92% found just once. CD45RO-negative CD8 cells positively selected for CCR7 made up the naive population, which excluded terminally differentiated effector memory CD45RA+ cells. This TCR was sampled from a man aged 25-45 years in good health. Sequencing input: naive CD8+ T cells sorted from blood.

CDR3 DNA: TGTGCCAGCAGTGACGACAGGGACCTTCCTTTTGGGGAGCTGTTTTTT. This gives the protein CASSDDRDLPFGELFF. The rearrangement uses TRBV25-1 and TRBJ2-2; the match to TRBD1 covers 7 bases. Unmatched junction bases numbered 12, after V lost 3 bases and J lost 8 bases. Germline V gene sequence: CDR1 MGHDK, CDR2 SYGVNS. The CDR3 runs 16 residues.